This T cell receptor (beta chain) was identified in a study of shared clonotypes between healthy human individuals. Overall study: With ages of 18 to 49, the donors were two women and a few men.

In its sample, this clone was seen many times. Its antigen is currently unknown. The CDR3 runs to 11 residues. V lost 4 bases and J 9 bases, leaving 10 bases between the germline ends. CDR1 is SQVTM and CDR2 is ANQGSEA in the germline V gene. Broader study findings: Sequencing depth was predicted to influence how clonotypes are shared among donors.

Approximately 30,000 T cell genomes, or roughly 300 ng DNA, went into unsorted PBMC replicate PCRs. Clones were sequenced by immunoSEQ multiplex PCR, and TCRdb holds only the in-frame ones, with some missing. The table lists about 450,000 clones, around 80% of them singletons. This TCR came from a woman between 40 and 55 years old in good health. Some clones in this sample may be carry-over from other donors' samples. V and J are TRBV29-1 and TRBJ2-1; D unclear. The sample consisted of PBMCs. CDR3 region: CSVAVASEQFF. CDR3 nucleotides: TGCAGCGTTGCGGTTGCGTCTGAGCAGTTCTTC.